This T cell receptor beta chain was captured by sequencing in a study of CD8+ T cells in alopecia areata. Study-wide results and limits: Tissue-resident alphabeta T cells belonging to normal skin likewise get sequenced within scalp specimens. Among patients, TCR sharing was less clear than in mice, a difference possibly due in part to HLA diversity in the patient population. It was lesional scalp, especially alopecia totalis/universalis, that showed higher clonality than normal scalp.

From PBMCs, CD4+ and CD8+ T cells were sorted. A word on this clone: The target antigen is unknown.

Isolated RNA was reverse transcribed into cDNA used as the sequencing template. Assay: immunoSEQ multiplex PCR; the TCRdb copy retains only in-frame clones and omits some. The sample yields about 110,000 clones, roughly 60% seen once. The clonotype comes from a human donor in good health. Sequencing used CD8+ T cells sorted from blood.

The CDR3 sequence: CASSDPGESSNQPQHF. DNA of the CDR3: TGTGCCAGCAGTGATCCTGGGGAGAGTAGCAATCAGCCCCAGCATTTT. The chain recombines TRBV2 with TRBJ1-5; D gene uncertain. Between the trimmed V and J ends, which lost 3 bases and 0 bases, there was a span of 12 bases. This CDR3 has 16 amino acids. Germline V lookup: CDR1 SNHLY, CDR2 FYNNEI.